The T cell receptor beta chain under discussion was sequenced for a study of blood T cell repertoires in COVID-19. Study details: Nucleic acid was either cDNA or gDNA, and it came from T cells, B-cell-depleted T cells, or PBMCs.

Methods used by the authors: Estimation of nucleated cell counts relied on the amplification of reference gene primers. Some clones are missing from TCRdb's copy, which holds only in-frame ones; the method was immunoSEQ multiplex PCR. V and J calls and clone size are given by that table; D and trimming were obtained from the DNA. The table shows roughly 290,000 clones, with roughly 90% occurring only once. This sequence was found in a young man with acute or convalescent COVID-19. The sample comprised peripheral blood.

CDR3 nucleotides: TGTGCCACATCTATCCGAAAAGAGACCCAGTACTTC. This translates into CATSIRKETQYF. The J gene is TRBJ2-5, the V gene TRBV10-3; D remains ambiguous. Germline loops: CDR1 ENHRY, CDR2 SYGVKD. The germline V and J ends were trimmed by 10 bases and 3 bases, with 12 bases remaining between them. CDR3 size: 12 residues.